Shown below are 24 T cell receptor beta chains from a single sample sequenced in a study of blood T cell repertoires in COVID-19 (dated by TCRdb to about 2020). To prepare the library, the immunoSEQ multiplex PCR assay was applied. TCRdb limited this immuneACCESS table to in-frame rearrangements with V and J called. A share of clones is missing; checked studies link under half to unresolved V genes, and the rest is unexplained. For this sample the table gives some 200,000 clones, of which roughly 87% were detected only once. The ten largest clones add up to approximately 10% of the sample. Sequencing used PBMCs or T cells enriched from blood (not recorded which). Receptors originate from a man between 18 and 29 years old with acute COVID-19.

This clone was observed once. The chain uses TRBV21-1 and TRBJ1-2; TRBD1 is taken as the D call from the table, unchecked against the DNA. TRBV21-1 is a recognized pseudogene. The CDR3 extends over 13 amino acids. DNA for the CDR3: TGTGCCAGCAGTTGGACGACACAGGATGGCTACACCTTC. Protein: CASSWTTQDGYTF.

The rearrangement uses TRBV19 and TRBJ2-1, with D maybe TRBD2 (6 bases). Deletions cut 6 bases from V and 3 bases from J, with 12 bases between. The CDR3 contains 14 residues. Per germline, CDR1 LNHDA and CDR2 SQIVND (reference sequence). DNA of the CDR3: TGTGCCAGTAGGCTGGGGGGAAACTACAATGAGCAGTTCTTC. Translating gives CASRLGGNYNEQFF.

The gene calls are TRBV4-2 and TRBJ2-7; D unresolved. Germline assignment: CDR1 LGHNA and CDR2 YNFKEQ. Trimming removed 4 bases at V and 2 bases at J, with 3 bases between. The CDR3 extends over 11 amino acids. CDR3 sequence: CASSRTYEQYF. The DNA of the CDR3 is TGTGCCAGCAGCCGTACCTACGAGCAGTACTTC.

This chain joins TRBV7-9 and TRBJ1-2; the D gene is possibly TRBD1 (5 bases). V gave up 5 bases and J gave up 4 bases, with 8 bases separating them. CDR3 length: 12 amino acids. Germline CDR1 reads SEHNR; CDR2 reads FQNEAQ (reference sequence). CDR3 protein: CASSGGIYGYTF. CDR3 DNA sequence: TGTGCCAGCAGCGGGGGGATCTATGGCTACACCTTC.

V gene TRBV6-5 combines with J gene TRBJ1-2; D is unresolved. The germline CDR1 and CDR2 sequences are MNHEY and SVGAGI. Trimming took 2 bases from V and 4 from J, leaving 5 bases between them. The CDR3 runs to 12 residues. The chain's CDR3 is CASSYAGYGYTF. For the CDR3, the DNA is TGTGCCAGCAGTTACGCGGGCTATGGCTACACCTTC.

The chain uses TRBV7-2 and TRBJ2-1, with 12 bases that match TRBD1. Germline V gene lookup returns CDR1 SGHTA and CDR2 FQGNSA. V shed 6 bases and J 9 bases; nucleotides not matched to a gene: 15. The CDR3 covers 17 residues. This CDR3 reads CASRRGTGTGGSGEQFF. The CDR3 bases are TGTGCCAGCAGACGGGGCACCGGGACAGGGGGCTCCGGTGAGCAGTTCTTC.

DNA of the CDR3: TGCGCCAGCAGCCAAGCTCCAGGGCCACGAGAGACCCAGTACTTC. It codes for CASSQAPGPRETQYF. V is TRBV4-1 and J is TRBJ2-5; D is possibly TRBD1 (5 bases). CDR1 and CDR2 from the germline V gene are MGHRA and YSYEKL. This CDR3 region has 15 residues. The V end lost 1 base, the J end lost 4 bases, and 13 bases lay between the germline ends.

The rearrangement uses TRBV28 and TRBJ2-7; 10 bases match TRBD2. The CDR3 extends over 15 amino acids. The V gene end was trimmed by 3 bases and the J gene end by 6 bases; junction bases not matched to a gene: 8. Germline V CDR1 and CDR2: MDHEN, SYDVKM. The CDR3 region is CASSFRTSGHFEQYF. The CDR3 DNA sequence: TGTGCCAGCAGTTTCCGGACTAGCGGTCATTTCGAGCAGTACTTC.

The V call is TRBV2, the J call TRBJ2-1; the D gene is possibly TRBD2 (5 bases). V lost 2 bases, J lost 10 bases, and 15 bases lay in between. Germline V CDR1 and CDR2: SNHLY, FYNNEI. The CDR3 totals 14 residues. The CDR3 spells CASSEIGEYGEQFF. The CDR3 DNA sequence: TGTGCCAGCAGTGAAATCGGGGAGTACGGGGAGCAGTTCTTC.

The chain couples TRBV7-9 to TRBJ1-3; 10 nucleotides line up with TRBD1. Trimming cost V 3 bases and J 0 bases; bases outside gene matches: 11. The CDR3 runs to 19 residues. Germline loops: CDR1 SEHNR, CDR2 FQNEAQ (reference sequence). CDR3 coding DNA: TGTGCCAGCAGCTTGGGCGACAGGGGGCGCGGAATCTCTGGAAACACCATATATTTT. Translating it yields CASSLGDRGRGISGNTIYF.

This chain connects TRBV5-1 to TRBJ2-7; D might be TRBD2 (5 bases). This CDR3 is built from 16 residues. Germline V gene lookup returns CDR1 SGHRS and CDR2 YFSETQ. Trimming stripped 2 bases from V and 3 bases from J, with 18 bases between. The CDR3 loop reads CASSFGMSSSGYEQYF. DNA of the CDR3: TGCGCCAGCAGCTTCGGGATGTCCTCAAGCGGCTACGAGCAGTACTTC.

The chain links TRBV29-1 to TRBJ2-1, with 9 bases aligning to TRBD1. After removal of 4 bases from V and 6 bases from J, the junction contained 10 bases not matched to a gene. Germline CDR1 is SQVTM and CDR2 is ANQGSEA. The CDR3 sequence is 15 residues long. Here the CDR3 reads CSVAAGTGSLNEQFF. CDR3 nucleotide sequence: TGCAGCGTTGCAGCCGGGACAGGGTCGCTCAATGAGCAGTTCTTC.

The genes are TRBV24-1 and TRBJ2-2; 9 positions agree with TRBD2. The germline gives CDR1 KGHDR, CDR2 SFDVKD. This CDR3 is built from 18 residues. The V segment lost 8 bases and the J segment 3 bases; nucleotides outside the gene matches: 15. The CDR3, as DNA: TGTGCCACCACTGGAAAAGTGCGGGAGGGTGGGGACACCGGGGAGCTGTTTTTT. Protein sequence: CATTGKVREGGDTGELFF.

CDR3 DNA: TGTGCCAGCAGCCCGCAGATGGACTGGGGTGATGAGCAGTACTTC. Its protein is CASSPQMDWGDEQYF. The J gene is TRBJ2-7, the V gene TRBV3-1 (or the pseudogene TRBV3-2); D possibly corresponds to TRBD2 (5 bases). The germline gives CDR1 LGHDT, CDR2 YNNKEL (reference sequence). The V gene lost 4 bases and the J gene lost 7 bases, with 20 bases spanning the gap. The CDR3 loop spans 15 amino acids.

The gene calls are TRBV4-2 and TRBJ2-5, with D tentatively TRBD2 (6 bases). Trimming stripped 0 bases from V and 5 bases from J, with 19 bases between. Per the germline V gene, CDR1 is LGHNA and CDR2 is YNFKEQ. CDR3 length equals 17 residues. CDR3 amino acids: CASSQDSGPGVSETQYF. The CDR3 nucleotides are TGTGCCAGCAGCCAAGATTCTGGGCCGGGAGTGAGTGAGACCCAGTACTTC.

This clone was recorded only once. The chain has TRBV12-2 and TRBJ2-1; the table's D gene call, TRBD2, was not cross checked with the DNA. TRBV12-2 is a documented pseudogene. The CDR3 runs to 16 residues. DNA for the CDR3: TGTGCAAGTCGCTTAGTCCCAGGACTCCCGAGGTATGAGCAGTTCTTC. Protein: CASRLVPGLPRYEQFF.

The V and J genes are TRBV11-2 and TRBJ1-2; D gene ambiguous. Germline V gene sequence: CDR1 SGHAT, CDR2 FQNNGV. The CDR3 sequence is 13 residues long. V was pared by 1 base and J by 5 bases, with 8 bases between. CDR3 sequence: CASSLVRGYGYTF. The DNA for the CDR3 is TGTGCCAGCAGCTTAGTACGAGGATATGGCTACACCTTC.

J is TRBJ1-5 and V is TRBV10-3; TRBD1 might be the D (5 bases). Germline V gives CDR1 ENHRY, CDR2 SYGVKD. Trimming stripped 0 bases from V and 3 bases from J, with 12 bases between. The CDR3 totals 16 residues. The CDR3 coding sequence is TGTGCCATCAGTGAGTCGACAGTTAGAGACAATCAGCCCCAGCATTTT. It is translated as CAISESTVRDNQPQHF.

J is TRBJ2-7 and V is TRBV28, with TRBD1 as a possible D gene (6 bases). V was pared by 4 bases and J by 5 bases, with 12 bases between. The germline CDR1 and CDR2 sequences are MDHEN and SYDVKM. The CDR3 has 13 residues. Written as DNA, the CDR3 is TGTGCCAGCAGTTGGACAGCGCCCCACGAGCAGTACTTC. Its protein is CASSWTAPHEQYF.

The genes are TRBV14 and TRBJ1-4; 7 bases fit TRBD1. Per the germline V gene, CDR1 is SGHDN and CDR2 is FVKESK. V trimming: 10 bases; J trimming: 3 bases; junction bases outside the gene matches: 5. This CDR3 contains 13 residues. CDR3 sequence: CATQGGSNEKLFF. CDR3 DNA sequence: TGTGCCACCCAGGGGGGATCTAATGAAAAACTGTTTTTT.

The chain couples TRBV11-2 to TRBJ2-1; the match to TRBD2 covers 14 bases. V was pared by 3 bases and J by 2 bases, with 6 bases of the junction left unmatched. The CDR3 consists of 18 residues. In germline, CDR1 is SGHAT, CDR2 FQNNGV. The CDR3 region is CASSFPLTSGRAYNEQFF. The DNA for the CDR3 is TGTGCCAGCAGCTTCCCATTGACTAGCGGGAGGGCCTACAATGAGCAGTTCTTC.

V is TRBV27 and J is TRBJ1-1; 7 bases align to TRBD1. CDR3 length: 14 residues. Trimming removed 5 bases from V and 1 base from J; junction bases left unmatched: 4. CDR1 is MNHEY, CDR2 SMNVEV, per germline (reference sequence). The CDR3 loop reads CASSPGQRNTEAFF. The CDR3 DNA reads as TGTGCCAGCAGTCCGGGACAGAGGAACACTGAAGCTTTCTTT.

The chain uses TRBV28 and TRBJ2-7, with TRBD1 matching 7 bases. The CDR3 runs 16 residues. V shed 1 base, J shed 3 bases, and the junction held 9 bases outside the gene matches. Germline assignment: CDR1 MDHEN and CDR2 SYDVKM. The CDR3 DNA reads TGTGCCAGCAGTTTATACAACCTGACAGGGCACTACGAGCAGTACTTC. It yields the protein CASSLYNLTGHYEQYF.

The chain joins TRBV6-2 or TRBV6-3 to TRBJ2-7, with D possibly being TRBD1 (5 bases). V lost 2 bases and J 0 bases, leaving 11 bases between the germline ends. The germline CDR1 and CDR2 sequences are MNHEY and SVGEGT. The CDR3 totals 15 residues. In DNA form, the CDR3 reads TGTGCCAGCAGTTACGACAGTGCCCCCTCCTACGAGCAGTACTTC. Protein sequence: CASSYDSAPSYEQYF.